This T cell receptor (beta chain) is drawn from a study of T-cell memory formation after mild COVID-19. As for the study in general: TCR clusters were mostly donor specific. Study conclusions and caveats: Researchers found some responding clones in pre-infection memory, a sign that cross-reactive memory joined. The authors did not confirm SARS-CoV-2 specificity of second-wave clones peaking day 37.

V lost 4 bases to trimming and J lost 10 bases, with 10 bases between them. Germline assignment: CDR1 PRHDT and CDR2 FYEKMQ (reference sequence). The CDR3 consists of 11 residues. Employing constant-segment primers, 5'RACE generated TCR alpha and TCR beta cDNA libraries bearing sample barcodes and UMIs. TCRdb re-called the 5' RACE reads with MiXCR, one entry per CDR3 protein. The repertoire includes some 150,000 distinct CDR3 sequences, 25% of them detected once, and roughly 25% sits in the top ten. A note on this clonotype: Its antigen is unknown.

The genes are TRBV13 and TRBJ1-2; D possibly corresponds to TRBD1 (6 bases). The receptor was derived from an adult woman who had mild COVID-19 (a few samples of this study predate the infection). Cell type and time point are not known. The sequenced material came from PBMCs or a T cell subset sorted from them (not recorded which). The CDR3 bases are TGTGCCAGCAGCTGGGGGGGCGACTACACCTTC. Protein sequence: CASSWGGDYTF.